One T cell receptor beta chain is described in this entry. The antigen is undetermined. V gave up 5 bases and J gave up 7 bases; unmatched junction bases: 6. CDR1 is SGHRS and CDR2 is YFSETQ in the germline V gene. This CDR3 has 14 amino acids. These data come from a study of cytomegalovirus exposure and HLA in healthy donors. Findings and limits, study-wide: Excluded: some indistinguishable V segments such as TRBV6-2 and TRBV6-3.

These donors counted as nominally healthy when sampled, but unrecorded immune exposures were likely. The PCR contained 60 Vbeta and 13 Jbeta primers. Per the authors' pipeline: Tens of millions of unique TCR beta chains, 9.5 million to 14 million shared, were counted in a later analysis. Generated by immunoSEQ multiplex PCR, the TCRdb table keeps only in-frame clones and is missing some. Clone size and the V and J calls come from that table; the DNA yielded D and trimming. The repertoire holds about 120,000 clones, with approximately 81% as singletons. The sequenced sample was PBMCs. The rearrangement uses TRBV5-1 and TRBJ1-4; 9 bases align to TRBD1. The sequence was collected from a woman in her 40s in good health and CMV-seronegative. The CDR3 spells CASRDRGGSEKLFF. The CDR3 region has the DNA TGCGCCAGCAGGGACAGGGGTGGAAGTGAAAAACTGTTTTTT.